Included here is one TCR beta chain sequence, with context. Sequencing used immunoSEQ multiplex PCR; TCRdb keeps in-frame clones, though not all of them. This sample has approximately 350,000 clones, with around 67% found just once. The sample belongs to a study of shared clonotypes between healthy human individuals. Sequenced material: memory CD4+ T cells sorted from blood. Subset: CD45RA-negative fraction. The origin of this receptor is a man aged 25 to 40 in good health.

CDR3 DNA sequence: TGTGCCAGCAGCTTAGCCTATAACAATGAGCAGTTCTTC. Its translation is CASSLAYNNEQFF. The chain employs TRBV7-2 and TRBJ2-1; D is ambiguous. V was cut by 0 bases and J by 5 bases, with 5 bases left in between. CDR3 length: 13 residues. Germline V CDR1 and CDR2: SGHTA, FQGNSA.